This T cell receptor (beta chain) appears in the sequencing data of a study of blood T cell repertoires in COVID-19. Study details: The United States, Italy and Spain supplied acute and convalescent COVID-19 samples.

The CDR3 sequence is 12 residues long. Germline trimming cut 5 bases from V and 6 bases from J; bases unmatched to any gene: 3. CDR1 SGHTA and CDR2 FQGNSA come from the germline V gene. Original methodology: Amplifying reference gene primers gave estimates of nucleated cell counts. Generated by immunoSEQ multiplex PCR, the TCRdb table keeps only in-frame clones and is missing some. The V and J calls and clone size come from that table; D and trimming were worked out from the DNA. Here the sample spans 200,000 to 300,000 clones, 65% to 85% being singletons. The sequencing input was peripheral blood. This chain joins TRBV7-2 and TRBJ2-7, with 8 bases fitting TRBD2. The sequence came from a man between 35 and 55 years old with acute or convalescent COVID-19. The CDR3 reads CASSRLASEQYF. DNA of the CDR3: TGTGCCAGCAGCAGACTAGCGAGCGAGCAGTACTTC.